These 28 T cell receptor beta chains were sequenced from one sample in a study of cytomegalovirus exposure and HLA in healthy donors (dated by TCRdb to 2016 to 2017). The library was generated by the immunoSEQ multiplex PCR assay. For the multiplex PCR, a mixture combining 60 forward primers for TCR Vbeta segments and 13 reverse primers for TCR Jbeta segments was used. Held by TCRdb, this immuneACCESS table contains in-frame sequences only and omits some clones. Under half of the omission traces to an unresolved V gene where checked; the cause of the rest is unknown. The table for this sample lists around 300,000 clones; about 83% of them were counted only once. The ten largest clones take up about 2% of the sample. The sequenced sample consisted of PBMCs. These receptors all stem from a woman in her 40s in good health and CMV-seropositive.

The chain joins TRBV7-9 to TRBJ1-1; D might be TRBD1 (6 bases). Germline V gene lookup returns CDR1 SEHNR and CDR2 FQNEAQ (reference sequence). Trimming took 7 bases from V and 3 from J, leaving 12 bases between them. The CDR3 sequence is 13 residues long. In nucleotides, the CDR3 is TGTGCCAGCACCACGCACAGGGACACTGAAGCTTTCTTT. It is translated as CASTTHRDTEAFF.

This sequence joins TRBV10-3 and TRBJ2-1; 9 nucleotides align to TRBD1. The CDR3 is 14 residues long. V lost 4 bases, J lost 6 bases, and 4 bases stayed unmatched. Germline CDR1 ENHRY, CDR2 SYGVKD. The CDR3 DNA reads as TGTGCCATCAGTGCGGGACAGGGTGTCAATGAGCAGTTCTTC. Protein product: CAISAGQGVNEQFF.

This chain connects TRBV6-5 to TRBJ2-1; D unclear. The ends were cut back, 6 bases at V and 9 bases at J, with 18 bases in the middle. Germline CDR1 MNHEY, CDR2 SVGAGI. The CDR3 is 14 amino acids. DNA of the CDR3: TGTGCCAGCAGCCCTAAGGCCGGGTCCGGTGAGCAGTTCTTC. Its protein is CASSPKAGSGEQFF.

The chain recombines TRBV4-2 with TRBJ1-5, with a weak D call TRBD1 (5 bases). Per germline, CDR1 LGHNA and CDR2 YNFKEQ. This CDR3 contains 15 residues. V dropped 1 base and J dropped 3 bases, with 10 bases sitting between them. CDR3 sequence reads: CASSQVQGVNQPQHF. Here the CDR3 DNA reads TGTGCCAGCAGCCAAGTCCAGGGCGTCAATCAGCCCCAGCATTTT.

The genes are TRBV27 and TRBJ1-6; 10 nucleotides line up with TRBD1. CDR3 size: 15 residues. After removal of 4 bases from V and 10 bases from J, the junction contained 7 bases not matched to a gene. CDR1 is MNHEY and CDR2 is SMNVEV in the germline V gene (reference sequence). This CDR3 is CASSWGGQGGSPLHF. The CDR3, as DNA: TGTGCCAGCAGTTGGGGCGGACAGGGGGGGTCACCCCTCCACTTT.

The chain recombines TRBV6-1 with TRBJ1-5; a possible D gene is TRBD1 (6 bases). Germline values: CDR1 MNHNS, CDR2 SASEGT. V was cut by 2 bases and J by 1 base, with 15 bases left in between. The CDR3 has 17 amino acids. The CDR3 sequence is CASSELTGLGSNQPQHF. In nucleotides, the CDR3 is TGTGCCAGCAGTGAACTCACAGGGCTCGGCAGCAATCAGCCCCAGCATTTT.

The rearrangement joins TRBV2 to TRBJ2-5, with unresolved D. The closer fit of TRBJ2-7 to the DNA end suggests the J call may be wrong. Germline lookup yields CDR1 SNHLY and CDR2 FYNNEI. The CDR3 has 11 amino acids. CDR3 nucleotides: TGTGCCAGCAGTGAAGACCACGAGCAGTACTTC. Its translation: CASSEDHEQYF.

The chain couples TRBV15 to TRBJ1-1; 10 nucleotides line up with TRBD1. CDR1 is LNHNV, CDR2 YYDKDF, per germline (reference sequence). The CDR3 has 18 residues. V lost 1 base to trimming and J lost 7 bases; unmatched junction nucleotides: 15. DNA of the CDR3: TGTGCCACCAGCAGAGGCACCGGCACCGGGACAGGGGTGGATGAAGCTTTCTTT. Translating it yields CATSRGTGTGTGVDEAFF.

This clone was counted a few times. The genes are TRBV10-3 and TRBJ2-1; tentatively, D is TRBD1 (6 bases). This CDR3 has 15 amino acids. CDR1 is ENHRY, CDR2 SYGVKD, per germline. V lost 5 bases, J lost 6 bases, and 17 bases lay in between. CDR3 coding DNA: TGTGCCATCAGTAAGGAACAGGGTTCCCGCAATGAGCAGTTCTTC. It specifies CAISKEQGSRNEQFF.

On this clone: Because the CDR3's place on the DNA is in doubt, the DNA is left out and the CDR3 is given as listed by TCRdb. The chain combines TRBV7-9 with TRBJ2-7; the D call of TRBD2 is as the table states it, not checked on the DNA. The CDR3 totals 15 residues, both ends included. Germline V gene lookup returns CDR1 SEHNR and CDR2 FQNEAQ (reference sequence). This chain's CDR3 is CASSLTFGGSYEQYF.

The J gene is TRBJ2-1, the V gene TRBV2, with D uncertain. V lost 3 bases and J 14 bases, leaving 11 bases between the germline ends. The CDR3 extends over 11 amino acids. Germline CDR1 is SNHLY and CDR2 is FYNNEI. This chain's CDR3 is CASSDDKLEFF. The CDR3 coding sequence is TGTGCCAGCAGTGATGATAAGCTGGAGTTCTTC.

The chain is built from TRBV6-5 and TRBJ2-1, with D perhaps TRBD1 (5 bases). CDR1 is MNHEY and CDR2 is SVGAGI in the germline V gene. V was cut by 2 bases and J by 5 bases, with 10 bases left in between. The CDR3 is 14 residues long. The CDR3 bases are TGTGCCAGCAGTTACATAGACAGACACAATGAGCAGTTCTTC. Amino acid sequence: CASSYIDRHNEQFF.

This clone was counted a single time. The chain recombines TRBV2 with TRBJ2-7; D perhaps matches TRBD2 (5 bases). The germline V gene encodes CDR1 SNHLY and CDR2 FYNNEI. The CDR3 length is 12 residues. The ends were cut back, 4 bases at V and 6 bases at J, with 10 bases in the middle. DNA of the CDR3: TGTGCCAGCAGTGCAACTAGGGCCGAGCAGTACTTC. Protein: CASSATRAEQYF.

J is TRBJ1-1 and V is TRBV15; possibly TRBD1 for D (5 bases). Germline V gives CDR1 LNHNV, CDR2 YYDKDF (reference sequence). The CDR3 spans 15 residues. The germline V and J ends were trimmed by 3 bases and 4 bases, with 15 bases remaining between them. CDR3 protein: CATSRSSDKSTEAFF. The CDR3, as DNA: TGTGCCACCAGCAGGTCGTCGGACAAGTCCACTGAAGCTTTCTTT.

The V call is TRBV4-3, the J call TRBJ2-7, with TRBD2 identical over 9 bases. Germline CDR1 and CDR2: LGHNA and YSLEER. V lost 0 bases, J lost 2 bases, and 8 bases stayed unmatched. The CDR3 has 17 amino acids. CDR3: CASSQDGPAGGPYEQYF. Here the CDR3 DNA reads TGCGCCAGCAGCCAAGATGGGCCAGCGGGAGGACCCTACGAGCAGTACTTC.

The rearrangement joins TRBV18 to TRBJ2-7; 7 bases are a match to TRBD1. The J segment lost 0 bases and the V segment lost 3 bases, leaving 11 bases of the junction unmatched. Germline V gene sequence: CDR1 KGHSH, CDR2 LQKENI. The CDR3 covers 17 residues. CDR3 nucleotide sequence: TGTGCCAGCTCACCCTACGAGGGGGCGATAAGCTCCTACGAGCAGTACTTC. Its translation: CASSPYEGAISSYEQYF.

This clone was seen a few times. The rearrangement uses TRBV28 and TRBJ1-3; D possibly corresponds to TRBD1 (6 bases). V dropped 2 bases and J dropped 3 bases, with 11 bases sitting between them. Looked up from germline, CDR1 is MDHEN and CDR2 is SYDVKM. CDR3 length equals 15 residues. CDR3 region: CASSLRGANGNTIYF. The CDR3 DNA reads TGTGCCAGCAGTTTACGGGGGGCTAATGGAAACACCATATATTTT. Full variable domain (outside the CDR3, taken from reference TRBV28 and TRBJ1-3): DVKVTQSSRYLVKRTGEKVFLECVQDMDHENMFWYRQDPGLGLRLIYFSYDVKMKEKGDIPEGYSVSREKKERFSLILESASTNQTSMYLCASSLRGANGNTIYFGEGSWLTVV.

The chain employs TRBV7-9 and TRBJ2-2; TRBD2 matches at 8 bases. CDR3 length: 16 residues. V trimming: 5 bases; J trimming: 5 bases; junction bases outside the gene matches: 10. Germline V gene sequence: CDR1 SEHNR, CDR2 FQNEAQ (reference sequence). The CDR3 DNA follows: TGTGCCAGCAGCCGCAAAGCGGGAGTAGGAACCGGGGAGCTGTTTTTT. Translation: CASSRKAGVGTGELFF. The full variable domain, with the rest looked up from reference TRBV7-9 and TRBJ2-2, is DTGVSQNPRHKITKRGQNVTFRCDPISEHNRLYWYRQTLGQGPEFLTYFQNEAQLEKSRLLSDRFSAERPKGSFSTLEIQRTEQGDSAMYLCASSRKAGVGTGELFFGEGSRLTVL.

The chain combines TRBV11-2 with TRBJ2-7; 9 positions match TRBD2. The CDR3 has 15 residues. The V and J ends lost 1 base and 7 bases, in that order; junction bases with no gene match: 8. CDR1 is SGHAT, CDR2 FQNNGV, per germline. CDR3 nucleotide sequence: TGTGCCAGCAGCTTAGGAGGTAGCGGGGGAGGGGAGCAGTACTTC. It codes for CASSLGGSGGGEQYF.

The rearrangement uses TRBV18 and TRBJ2-2; 9 nucleotides align to TRBD1. J gave up 5 bases and V 5 bases, and 9 bases lay outside the gene matches. This CDR3 comprises 16 residues. In germline, CDR1 is KGHSH, CDR2 LQKENI. This chain's CDR3 is CASSAQTGGSTGELFF. For the CDR3, the DNA is TGTGCCAGCTCAGCCCAGACAGGGGGGAGTACCGGGGAGCTGTTTTTT.

The chain is built from TRBV5-1 and TRBJ1-2; no definite D call. The CDR3 spans 12 residues. In germline, CDR1 is SGHRS, CDR2 YFSETQ. Trimming stripped 2 bases from V and 6 bases from J, with 8 bases between. The CDR3 sequence is CASSFDLNGYTF. The CDR3, as DNA: TGCGCCAGCAGCTTTGATCTAAATGGCTACACCTTC.

CDR3 amino acids: CASSVGSGRLGYTF. The CDR3 DNA sequence: TGTGCCAGCAGCGTAGGGTCAGGGAGGTTAGGCTACACCTTC. V usage is TRBV9 and J usage is TRBJ1-2; a weak D match, TRBD1 (5 bases). Germline V gene sequence: CDR1 SGDLS, CDR2 YYNGEE. V was cut by 0 bases and J by 8 bases, with 14 bases left in between. This CDR3 contains 14 residues.

This chain connects TRBV6-1 to TRBJ2-7; 7 bases map to TRBD1. This CDR3 region has 19 residues. The V segment lost 0 bases and the J segment 6 bases; nucleotides outside the gene matches: 20. The germline V gene has CDR1 MNHNS and CDR2 SASEGT. The CDR3 sequence: CASSEALRLSRDSPREQYF. The CDR3 bases are TGTGCCAGCAGTGAAGCGCTTCGTCTTAGCCGGGACAGCCCTCGCGAGCAGTACTTC.

Details on this clone: In the same sample, other DNA sequences code for this CDR3. The chain employs TRBV7-9 and TRBJ1-5; D unclear. Germline CDR1 reads SEHNR; CDR2 reads FQNEAQ (reference sequence). With 4 bases removed from V and 1 base from J, the gap between germline ends came to 5 bases. This CDR3 region has 13 residues. DNA of the CDR3: TGTGCCAGCAGCTCAGGAAGCAATCAGCCCCAGCATTTT. This translates into CASSSGSNQPQHF.

This chain joins TRBV5-8 and TRBJ2-7, with D tentatively TRBD1 (6 bases). V was cut by 3 bases and J by 2 bases, with 15 bases left in between. This CDR3 contains 15 residues. Per the germline V gene, CDR1 is SGHTS and CDR2 is YDEGEE. In nucleotides, the CDR3 is TGTGCCAGCAGCTGGGGGCAGGGAATAACCTACGAGCAGTACTTC. It encodes CASSWGQGITYEQYF.

The DNA for the CDR3 is TGTGCTAGTGGTTTCCCCCTCTCGGACAGAGTTGCAACTAATGAAAAACTGTTTTTT. Amino acid sequence: CASGFPLSDRVATNEKLFF. The rearrangement uses TRBV12-5 and TRBJ1-4; TRBD1 is a possible D gene (6 bases). The CDR3 runs to 19 residues. Germline V gene data show CDR1 as LGHNT and CDR2 as FRNRAP. The V end was cut by 3 bases, the J end by 0 bases, with 20 bases between.

This clone was seen a single time. The CDR3 reads CASSGPGQEGTEAFF. The CDR3 bases are TGTGCCAGCAGCGGACCGGGACAGGAGGGCACTGAAGCTTTCTTT. V and J are TRBV7-9 and TRBJ1-1; 8 positions agree with TRBD1. CDR3 length: 15 amino acids. Germline V gene data show CDR1 as SEHNR and CDR2 as FQNEAQ (reference sequence). V shed 5 bases and J 4 bases; nucleotides not matched to a gene: 9.

In this sample, this clone turned up once. This CDR3 is also generated by other DNA sequences in the sample. The chain recombines TRBV20-1 with TRBJ2-5; D remains unclear. The V and J ends lost 3 bases and 2 bases respectively, with 4 bases between them. There are 11 residues in the CDR3. In germline, CDR1 is DFQATT, CDR2 SNEGSKA (reference sequence). The DNA of the CDR3 is TGCAGTGCTAGCGGGCAAGAGACCCAGTACTTC. Translation gives CSASGQETQYF.